What follows are 4 T cell receptor beta chains derived from one specimen sequenced in a study of T cell repertoires in cytomegalovirus infection. TCRdb recomputed calls from the reads with MiXCR, one row per CDR3 protein. There are 110,000 to 150,000 distinct CDR3 sequences in the sample; 30% to 40% occur only once, and around 50% lies in the top ten. The antigens of these receptors remain unknown. This specimen was CD8+ T cells from cultured PBMCs, taken from culture after CMV antigen stimulation. The origin of the receptors is a human donor in good health (CMV status not recorded). Some clones in this sample may be carry-over from other donors' samples.

J is TRBJ2-1 and V is TRBV12-3 or TRBV12-4; 8 bases agree with TRBD1. V dropped 5 bases and J dropped 5; count of bases not matched to a gene: 20. The CDR3 is made up of 19 amino acids. The CDR3 reads CASSPHPINTGGIDNEQFF. The CDR3 bases are TGTGCCAGCAGTCCCCACCCCATTAATACAGGGGGGATCGACAATGAGCAGTTCTTC.

This clonotype was seen more than once but under ten times. V and J are TRBV20-1 and TRBJ2-7; the D is unclear. This CDR3 comprises 15 residues. Germline assignment: CDR1 DFQATT and CDR2 SNEGSKA (reference sequence). Trimming shortened V by 5 bases and J by 0 bases, and 17 bases separated the two germline ends. CDR3 in amino acids: CSAPGDETYSYEQYF. The CDR3 DNA is TGCAGTGCTCCAGGAGACGAGACATACTCCTACGAGCAGTACTTC.

The chain recombines TRBV6-2 or TRBV6-3 with TRBJ1-2; D uncertain. V gave up 5 bases and J gave up 7 bases, with 8 bases separating them. The CDR3 totals 11 residues. Germline lookup yields CDR1 MNHEY and CDR2 SVGEGT. The CDR3 DNA sequence: TGTGCCAGCAGTGAATTGCGTGGCTACACCTTC. Amino acids: CASSELRGYTF.

The J gene is TRBJ2-1, the V gene TRBV7-9, with a possible D match to TRBD2 (7 bases). CDR1 SEHNR and CDR2 FQNEAQ come from the germline V gene (reference sequence). This CDR3 has 17 residues. Trimming removed 5 bases at V and 3 bases at J, with 20 bases between. DNA for the CDR3: TGTGCCAGCAGCCCGGACCTAGAAGGGGGGGACTACAATGAGCAGTTCTTC. Protein: CASSPDLEGGDYNEQFF.